The rows below give T cell receptor beta chains drawn from one sample of a study of human T cells and chemical hapten exposure. MiXCR was run by TCRdb on the RACE reads, yielding one entry per CDR3 protein. Among 350,000 to 400,000 distinct CDR3 sequences listed, roughly 6% were seen once. Sequencing used whole blood, obtained in connection with sensitization to the hapten diphenylcyclopropenone (DPC). The receptors stem from a woman between 18 and 30 years old with alopecia areata. Some clones in this sample may be carry-over from other donors' samples. Both conserved end residues are part of each CDR3. D genes are given only for firm matches. Where a row states a size, it is once, few, many or the class of an expanded clone; other rows omit it.

v_gene	d_gene	abundance	j_gene	CDR3nt	CDR3aa
TRBV6-5	.	many	TRBJ1-1	TGTGCCAGCAGTATACTCCCCACGGGGATGGACACTGAAGCTTTCTTT	CASSILPTGMDTEAFF
TRBV7-9	.	many	TRBJ2-2	TGTGCCAGCAGCCCCCCCCAAAGCGTGGGCCGGGAGCTGTTTTTT	CASSPPQSVGRELFF
TRBV4-1	.	.	TRBJ1-4	TGCGCCAGCAGCCAAGAGGAGTACGTCGTAGGAAAACTGTTTTTT	CASSQEEYVVGKLFF
TRBV12-3/TRBV12-4	.	many	TRBJ2-3	TGTGCCAGCGTTCAAGGGGGGGCCACAGATACGCAGTATTTT	CASVQGGATDTQYF
TRBV12-3/TRBV12-4	TRBD1	.	TRBJ2-7	TGTGCCAGCAGTTTGACAGGGGGCGAGCAGTACTTC	CASSLTGGEQYF
TRBV7-2	TRBD2	.	TRBJ2-3	TGTGCCAGCAGCTTAGGATTTAGCGGGGGGGCGACAGATACGCAGTATTTT	CASSLGFSGGATDTQYF
TRBV6-1	TRBD2	.	TRBJ2-1	TGTGCCAGCAGGAGAGCGGGGCGGATGTCCTACAATGAGCAGTTCTTC	CASRRAGRMSYNEQFF
TRBV7-7	.	.	TRBJ2-3	TGTGCTAGCAGCTTAGCTCTAGGGTCTCTTACAGATACGCAGTATTTT	CASSLALGSLTDTQYF
TRBV13	.	many	TRBJ1-2	TGTGCCAGCAGCTTGCGTGCGGAGGGCTACACCTTC	CASSLRAEGYTF
TRBV18	.	many	TRBJ1-5	TGTGCCAGCTCACCCACAGACACGAGAGCCCAGCATTTT	CASSPTDTRAQHF
TRBV29-1	.	many	TRBJ2-3	TGCAGCGCCCAACAACGAGTGAGAGATACGCAGTATTTT	CSAQQRVRDTQYF
TRBV4-2	TRBD1	.	TRBJ2-2	TGTGCCAGCAGCCATGCCGGGACAGTGAACACCGGGGAGCTGTTTTTT	CASSHAGTVNTGELFF
TRBV24-1	.	many	TRBJ1-4	TGTGCCACCAGTGAGCATCCTGCAGAAAAACTGTTTTTT	CATSEHPAEKLFF
TRBV11-2	TRBD2	few	TRBJ2-5	TGTGCCAGCAGCTTAGATGGCGGGGGATTCCAAGAGACCCAGTACTTC	CASSLDGGGFQETQYF
TRBV10-3	.	many	TRBJ2-3	TGTGCCATCAGTGAGTCCGGATTGGGCACAGATACGCAGTATTTT	CAISESGLGTDTQYF
TRBV20-1	.	many	TRBJ1-2	TGCAGTGCTAGCAGCGGGGGCTATGGCTACACCTTC	CSASSGGYGYTF
TRBV18	TRBD1	many	TRBJ1-5	TGTGCCAGCTCACCAACCCCCGGGACAGCAAGCAATCAGCCCCAGCATTTT	CASSPTPGTASNQPQHF
TRBV4-1	.	.	TRBJ1-5	TGCGCCAGCAGCCAAGAGGACGTGGTAGATCGGCCCCAGCATTTT	CASSQEDVVDRPQHF
TRBV20-1	.	many	TRBJ1-1	TGCAGTGCTAGAGAAAACAGGGCTGAAGCTTTCTTT	CSARENRAEAFF
TRBV7-2	.	.	TRBJ1-1	TGTGCCAGCAGCTTACGGCCCATGAACACTGAAGCTTTCTTT	CASSLRPMNTEAFF
TRBV5-5	.	many	TRBJ2-2	TGTGCCAGCAGCTTGCTAGAGACCGGGGAGCTGTTTTTT	CASSLLETGELFF
TRBV21-1	.	.	TRBJ2-7	TGTGCCAGCAGCGCCCGGGACAGACCCTACGAGCAGTACTTC	CASSARDRPYEQYF
TRBV28	.	.	TRBJ1-6	TGTGCCAGCAGCCCCTGGGCAGGGGTTATTTACTCCTATAATTCACCCCTCCACTTT	CASSPWAGVIYSYNSPLHF
TRBV2	TRBD1	.	TRBJ2-3	TGTGCCTGCAGACAGGGAGGCACAGATACGCAGTATTTT	CACRQGGTDTQYF
TRBV3-1	TRBD1	.	TRBJ2-7	TGTGCCAGCAGTTCCGGGACAGGGTCCCACGAGCAGTACTTC	CASSSGTGSHEQYF
TRBV4-3	.	many	TRBJ2-1	TGCGCCAGCAGCCAAGATCGGGTAGGGCCAAGAGTCAATGAGCAGTTCTTC	CASSQDRVGPRVNEQFF